The 8 T cell receptor beta chains below were found in one sample sequenced in a study of CD8 T cells in Susac syndrome. RNA totalling about 0.5 to 1 ug underwent reverse transcription with random hexamers. TCRdb redid the calling of the immunoSEQ multiplex PCR reads with MiXCR, one entry per CDR3 protein. The table records around 140,000 distinct CDR3 sequences, roughly 95% of them present only once. Sequencing was performed on CD4+ T cells from PBMCs. These TCRs come from a human donor in good health.

V is TRBV20-1 and J is TRBJ2-3; possible D gene TRBD2, 6 bases. CDR1 and CDR2 from the germline V gene are DFQATT and SNEGSKA (reference sequence). The length of the CDR3 is 15 residues. The germline V and J ends were trimmed by 3 bases and 3 bases, with 16 bases remaining between them. In nucleotides, the CDR3 is TGCAGTGCTAGCTCCCGGGAGTCCATGACAGATACGCAGTATTTT. Amino acids: CSASSRESMTDTQYF.

The CDR3 sequence: CASSLEVPSRPKDTQYF. The CDR3 bases are TGTGCCAGCAGCTTAGAGGTACCTAGCCGCCCGAAAGATACGCAGTATTTT. V gene TRBV11-2 combines with J gene TRBJ2-3; D perhaps matches TRBD2 (5 bases). The CDR3 has 17 residues. V shed 0 bases and J shed 5 bases, with 18 bases lying between them. Germline CDR1 reads SGHAT; CDR2 reads FQNNGV.

The chain joins TRBV12-1 to TRBJ2-2; the table's D call of TRBD2 was not tested on the DNA. TRBV12-1 is labeled a pseudogene. The CDR3 totals 15 residues. The CDR3 DNA follows: TGTGCCAGCAGCTTTGGGAGGGTGAACACCGGGGAGCTGTTTTTT. It is translated as CASSFGRVNTGELFF.

The J gene is TRBJ1-5, the V gene TRBV19, with D unresolved. V was clipped by 3 bases and J by 0 bases, with 12 bases between them. The length of the CDR3 is 16 residues. Germline values: CDR1 LNHDA, CDR2 SQIVND (reference sequence). The DNA for the CDR3 is TGTGCCAGTAGTATGGGCAGACTTTATAGCAATCAGCCCCAGCATTTT. Residues: CASSMGRLYSNQPQHF.

The rearrangement uses TRBV7-3 and TRBJ2-1, with TRBD1 matching 9 bases. This CDR3 comprises 16 residues. After removal of 3 bases from V and 4 bases from J, the junction contained 7 bases not matched to a gene. Germline assignment: CDR1 SGHTA and CDR2 FQGTGA. CDR3 DNA sequence: TGTGCCAGCAGCTTTTTGGGGACAGGGACTTACAATGAGCAGTTCTTC. Residues: CASSFLGTGTYNEQFF.

This chain joins TRBV18 and TRBJ1-5; 9 nucleotides match TRBD1. The CDR3 contains 15 residues. V shed 6 bases, J shed 4 bases, and the junction held 7 bases outside the gene matches. The germline V gene encodes CDR1 KGHSH and CDR2 LQKENI. For the CDR3, the DNA is TGTGCCAGCTCCCCCATTGGACAGGGGAATCAGCCCCAGCATTTT. Encoded protein: CASSPIGQGNQPQHF.

The chain is built from TRBV6-2 or TRBV6-3 and TRBJ1-2; 9 bases line up with TRBD1. CDR1 MNHEY and CDR2 SVGEGT come from the germline V gene. The CDR3 is made up of 13 amino acids. V trimming: 6 bases; J trimming: 10 bases; junction bases outside the gene matches: 9. This CDR3 is CASSRDRVSVYTF. The CDR3 bases are TGTGCCAGCAGCCGGGACAGGGTGTCCGTCTACACCTTC.

This chain links TRBV6-1 with TRBJ2-2; 8 bases map to TRBD1. The V and J ends lost 2 bases and 6 bases, in that order; junction bases with no gene match: 8. Per germline, CDR1 MNHNS and CDR2 SASEGT. This CDR3 comprises 16 residues. The CDR3 nucleotides read TGTGCCAGCAGTGAACTCGGCAGGGGGCAGCCCGGGGAGCTGTTTTTT. Its translation is CASSELGRGQPGELFF.